A selection of T cell receptor beta chains follows, all from one sample in a study of cytomegalovirus exposure and HLA in healthy donors. Some clones are missing from TCRdb's copy, which holds only in-frame ones; the method was immunoSEQ multiplex PCR. This table has about 130,000 clones, around 80% appearing once. Source material: PBMCs. Every receptor here comes from a man between 50 and 59 years old in good health and CMV-seronegative. Both conserved end residues are part of each CDR3. D genes are given only for firm matches. Rows give clone size only sometimes, using once, few, many, or a class for an expanded clone.

D gene: TRBD2
V gene: TRBV5-1
clone size: -
J gene: TRBJ2-3
CDR3 protein: CASSPGLAGRYTQYF
CDR3 DNA: TGCGCCAGCAGCCCGGGACTAGCGGGGAGGTATACGCAGTATTTT

D gene: TRBD2
V gene: TRBV30
clone size: -
J gene: TRBJ2-7
CDR3 protein: CAWSSGGHRYEQYF
CDR3 DNA: TGTGCCTGGAGTTCGGGGGGGCACCGGTACGAGCAGTACTTC

D gene: -
V gene: TRBV7-9
clone size: -
J gene: TRBJ2-7
CDR3 protein: CASSSPGQSYEQYF
CDR3 DNA: TGTGCCAGCAGTTCGCCCGGACAGAGCTACGAGCAGTACTTC

D gene: -
V gene: TRBV5-1
clone size: -
J gene: TRBJ2-2
CDR3 protein: CASSLEGEPGELFF
CDR3 DNA: TGCGCCAGCAGCTTGGAGGGGGAACCCGGGGAGCTGTTTTTT

D gene: -
V gene: TRBV6-5
clone size: -
J gene: TRBJ2-7
CDR3 protein: CASTPRGQGSEQYF
CDR3 DNA: TGTGCCAGCACCCCCCGGGGTCAGGGGAGCGAGCAGTACTTC

D gene: TRBD2
V gene: TRBV6-1
clone size: -
J gene: TRBJ2-3
CDR3 protein: CASSGASGGFASTDTQYF
CDR3 DNA: TGTGCCAGCAGTGGGGCTAGCGGGGGGTTCGCTAGCACAGATACGCAGTATTTT

D gene: -
V gene: TRBV4-1
clone size: -
J gene: TRBJ1-2
CDR3 protein: CASTPERGVSYGYTF
CDR3 DNA: TGCGCCAGCACCCCTGAGCGGGGGGTTAGCTATGGCTACACCTTC

D gene: TRBD2
V gene: TRBV13
clone size: -
J gene: TRBJ2-1
CDR3 protein: CASSPPGTKGTFGQFF
CDR3 DNA: TGTGCCAGCAGCCCTCCCGGGACTAAGGGGACGTTTGGGCAGTTCTTC

D gene: -
V gene: TRBV6-5
clone size: once
J gene: TRBJ2-3
CDR3 protein: CASNQGISQYF
CDR3 DNA: TGTGCCAGCAACCAGGGGATTTCGCAGTATTTT

D gene: -
V gene: TRBV2
clone size: -
J gene: TRBJ2-3
CDR3 protein: CASSLFSDTQYF
CDR3 DNA: TGTGCCAGCAGTCTGTTTTCAGATACGCAGTATTTT

D gene: -
V gene: TRBV11-3
clone size: -
J gene: TRBJ2-7
CDR3 protein: CASSLGASYEQYF
CDR3 DNA: TGTGCCAGCAGCTTAGGTGCCAGTTACGAGCAGTACTTC

D gene: TRBD1
V gene: TRBV7-6
clone size: -
J gene: TRBJ1-4
CDR3 protein: CASSPLWRGRRGTNEKLFF
CDR3 DNA: TGTGCCAGCAGCCCCTTATGGAGGGGGCGCCGGGGAACTAATGAAAAACTGTTTTTT

D gene: -
V gene: TRBV19
clone size: few
J gene: TRBJ2-5
CDR3 protein: CASSTHGAGPQETQYF
CDR3 DNA: TGTGCCAGTAGTACTCACGGGGCGGGGCCCCAAGAGACCCAGTACTTC

D gene: -
V gene: TRBV29-1
clone size: -
J gene: TRBJ1-2
CDR3 protein: CSSNGYTF
CDR3 DNA: TGCAGCTCCAATGGCTACACCTTC

D gene: -
V gene: TRBV5-6
clone size: -
J gene: TRBJ2-5
CDR3 protein: CASSLREEQYF
CDR3 DNA: TGTGCCAGCAGCTTGAGAGAAGAGCAGTACTTC

D gene: TRBD1
V gene: TRBV4-1
clone size: -
J gene: TRBJ1-3
CDR3 protein: CASSQEGTGLYGNTIYF
CDR3 DNA: TGCGCCAGCAGCCAAGAAGGGACAGGGTTGTATGGAAACACCATATATTTT

D gene: -
V gene: TRBV6-5
clone size: few
J gene: TRBJ1-6
CDR3 protein: CASSLGRGGPLHF
CDR3 DNA: TGTGCCAGCAGTTTAGGACGGGGAGGACCCCTCCACTTT

D gene: TRBD1
V gene: TRBV7-9
clone size: once
J gene: TRBJ1-2
CDR3 protein: CASSNRTGAGGYTF
CDR3 DNA: TGTGCCAGCAGCAACCGGACAGGGGCTGGGGGCTACACCTTC

D gene: -
V gene: TRBV27
clone size: -
J gene: TRBJ2-5
CDR3 protein: CASSPGHSLETQYF
CDR3 DNA: TGTGCCAGCAGTCCGGGACACTCGTTAGAGACCCAGTACTTC

D gene: -
V gene: TRBV9
clone size: -
J gene: TRBJ1-1
CDR3 protein: CASSVHLNTEAFF
CDR3 DNA: TGTGCCAGCAGCGTACATCTGAACACTGAAGCTTTCTTT

D gene: TRBD2
V gene: TRBV2
clone size: -
J gene: TRBJ2-1
CDR3 protein: CASRGTSGAYNEQFF
CDR3 DNA: TGTGCCAGCAGGGGGACTAGCGGTGCATACAATGAGCAGTTCTTC

D gene: -
V gene: TRBV30
clone size: -
J gene: TRBJ1-6
CDR3 protein: CAWSNQGLPNSPLHF
CDR3 DNA: TGTGCCTGGAGTAACCAGGGACTTCCAAATTCCCCCCTCCACTTT

D gene: TRBD1
V gene: TRBV5-4
clone size: -
J gene: TRBJ1-6
CDR3 protein: CASSLSRRQGNADNSPLHF
CDR3 DNA: TGTGCCAGCAGCTTGAGCAGGAGACAGGGAAATGCGGATAATTCACCCCTCCACTTT

D gene: -
V gene: TRBV6-5
clone size: -
J gene: TRBJ2-7
CDR3 protein: CASSYSRGVLGEQYF
CDR3 DNA: TGTGCCAGCAGTTACTCCAGGGGAGTTCTAGGTGAGCAGTACTTC

D gene: TRBD2
V gene: TRBV19
clone size: -
J gene: TRBJ2-3
CDR3 protein: CASSIGARGATDTQYF
CDR3 DNA: TGTGCCAGTAGTATAGGCGCGCGGGGGGCCACAGATACGCAGTATTTT

D gene: TRBD1
V gene: TRBV30
clone size: -
J gene: TRBJ1-4
CDR3 protein: CAWSVSRGAKLFF
CDR3 DNA: TGTGCCTGGAGTGTCTCCAGGGGGGCAAAACTGTTTTTT

D gene: -
V gene: TRBV9
clone size: -
J gene: TRBJ2-3
CDR3 protein: CASNRDKGTDTQYF
CDR3 DNA: TGTGCCAGTAACCGGGACAAAGGCACAGATACGCAGTATTTT

D gene: -
V gene: TRBV5-6
clone size: few
J gene: TRBJ1-5
CDR3 protein: CASSLVDQPQHF
CDR3 DNA: TGTGCCAGCAGCCTGGTAGATCAGCCCCAGCATTTT

D gene: TRBD1
V gene: TRBV9
clone size: -
J gene: TRBJ1-4
CDR3 protein: CASSVGQGKGKLFF
CDR3 DNA: TGTGCCAGCAGCGTTGGACAGGGGAAAGGAAAACTGTTTTTT

D gene: -
V gene: TRBV27
clone size: -
J gene: TRBJ1-1
CDR3 protein: CATWREGLNTEAFF
CDR3 DNA: TGTGCCACTTGGAGGGAGGGTTTGAACACTGAAGCTTTCTTT

D gene: -
V gene: TRBV30
clone size: few
J gene: TRBJ2-7
CDR3 protein: CACRVNSYEQYF
CDR3 DNA: TGTGCCTGCCGGGTCAACTCCTACGAGCAGTACTTC

D gene: -
V gene: TRBV7-8
clone size: -
J gene: TRBJ1-3
CDR3 protein: CASSLAEQGLGNTIYF
CDR3 DNA: TGTGCCAGCAGCTTAGCGGAACAGGGATTAGGAAACACCATATATTTT

D gene: -
V gene: TRBV18
clone size: -
J gene: TRBJ2-3
CDR3 protein: CASSPLGETTDTQYF
CDR3 DNA: TGTGCCAGCTCACCACTCGGAGAAACAACAGATACGCAGTATTTT

D gene: -
V gene: TRBV4-2
clone size: once
J gene: TRBJ1-2
CDR3 protein: CASSQDRGYTF
CDR3 DNA: TGTGCCAGCAGCCAAGATCGGGGCTACACCTTC